The next 16 T cell receptor beta chains were all read from a single sample in a study of blood T cells in healthy people across ages. Then a second PCR, running roughly 7 to 11 cycles, was carried out with a sample-barcoded 5' primer and a J-beta primer mix. TCRdb processed the 5' RACE reads anew with MiXCR; each CDR3 protein has one entry. This table has hundreds of thousands of distinct CDR3 sequences, 62% appearing once. Sequencing was carried out using blood. The source of these receptors is a man under 40 in good health.

Only a few counts were recorded for this clonotype. The rearrangement uses TRBV12-3 or TRBV12-4 and TRBJ2-5; D is unresolved. CDR3 size: 15 residues. The V end lost 2 bases, the J end lost 4 bases, and 14 bases lay between the germline ends. CDR3 protein: CASSLPDGVGETQYF. In DNA form, the CDR3 reads TGTGCCAGCAGTTTACCTGACGGAGTAGGAGAGACCCAGTACTTC.

The chain uses TRBV20-1 and TRBJ2-1; tentatively, D is TRBD1 or TRBD2 (5 bases each). V was pared by 5 bases and J by 7 bases, with 21 bases between. The germline V gene encodes CDR1 DFQATT and CDR2 SNEGSKA (reference sequence). This CDR3 region has 15 residues. Written as DNA, the CDR3 is TGCAGTGCTGTTCAGGGCCTACGGGATCCGAATGAGCAGTTCTTC. Its translation: CSAVQGLRDPNEQFF.

This clonotype was found a few times. The chain uses TRBV10-3 and TRBJ2-5; D ambiguous. The CDR3 spans 14 residues. Germline V gives CDR1 ENHRY, CDR2 SYGVKD. Trimming took 10 bases from V and 5 from J, leaving 20 bases between them. This chain's CDR3 is CATCCTEPRETQYF. The CDR3 DNA sequence: TGTGCCACCTGTTGTACCGAACCTCGGGAGACCCAGTACTTC.

This clonotype was seen just once. The chain has TRBV10-3 and TRBJ2-4; D might be TRBD2 (6 bases). The end of the DNA is better explained by TRBJ2-7, so the J call may be wrong. The CDR3 is made up of 14 amino acids. Germline assignment: CDR1 ENHRY and CDR2 SYGVKD. The CDR3 here is CAISAGTFTYEQYF. The DNA of the CDR3 is TGTGCCATCAGCGCCGGGACTTTTACCTACGAGCAGTACTTC.

The chain joins TRBV12-3 or TRBV12-4 to TRBJ2-1; D might be TRBD1 (5 bases). V lost 3 bases to trimming and J lost 10 bases, with 13 bases between them. The CDR3 runs 13 residues. The CDR3 region is CASSFDRQGEQFF. The CDR3 nucleotides read TGTGCCAGCAGTTTCGACCGCCAGGGAGAGCAGTTCTTC.

The J gene is TRBJ2-7, the V gene TRBV7-9; maybe TRBD1 (5 bases). The CDR3 length is 13 residues. V was shortened by 6 bases and J by 3 bases, with 12 bases between the two germline ends. Germline V gene lookup returns CDR1 SEHNR and CDR2 FQNEAQ (reference sequence). CDR3: CASSFTRDYEQYF. CDR3 nucleotides: TGTGCCAGCAGTTTCACCAGGGACTACGAGCAGTACTTC. Filled out from reference TRBV7-9 and TRBJ2-7, the complete variable domain reads DTGVSQNPRHKITKRGQNVTFRCDPISEHNRLYWYRQTLGQGPEFLTYFQNEAQLEKSRLLSDRFSAERPKGSFSTLEIQRTEQGDSAMYLCASSFTRDYEQYFGPGTRLTVT.

The chain has TRBV28 and TRBJ2-1; 7 bases fit TRBD1. The V and J ends lost 6 bases and 3 bases, in that order; junction bases with no gene match: 8. The germline V gene has CDR1 MDHEN and CDR2 SYDVKM. The CDR3 consists of 15 residues. CDR3: CASRPGTDLYNEQFF. The CDR3, as DNA: TGTGCCAGCAGGCCCGGGACAGATCTCTACAATGAGCAGTTCTTC.

Of note for this clonotype: A single base separates this from a much larger clone, so it may be a read error. The chain uses TRBV7-2 and TRBJ1-5, with D possibly being TRBD1 (6 bases). This CDR3 has 15 residues. Germline V gene sequence: CDR1 SGHTA, CDR2 FQGNSA. V was clipped by 3 bases and J by 0 bases, with 9 bases between them. The CDR3 is CASSFGQTSNQPQHF. DNA of the CDR3: TGTGCCAGCAGCTTTGGACAGACTAGCAATCAGCCCCAGCATTTT.

This chain joins TRBV30 and TRBJ1-2; D uncertain. V was shortened by 0 bases and J by 2 bases, with 4 bases between the two germline ends. Germline V gives CDR1 GTSNPN, CDR2 SVGIG (reference sequence). CDR3 length: 12 amino acids. As DNA, the CDR3 is TGTGCCTGGAGTGTACAGAACTATGGCTACACCTTC. It translates to CAWSVQNYGYTF. Full variable domain (remainder filled in from reference TRBV30 and TRBJ1-2): SQTIHQWPATLVQPVGSPLSLECTVEGTSNPNLYWYRQAAGRGLQLLFYSVGIGQISSEVPQNLSASRPQDRQFILSSKKLLLSDSGFYLCAWSVQNYGYTFGSGTRLTVV.

There are a few counts of this clonotype. The chain combines TRBV18 with TRBJ2-5, with D unclear. The V and J ends lost 1 base and 3 bases respectively, with 9 bases between them. The CDR3 runs to 14 residues. Germline CDR1 and CDR2: KGHSH and LQKENI. The CDR3: CASSPRVAEETQYF. Written as DNA, the CDR3 is TGTGCCAGCTCACCACGGGTAGCAGAAGAGACCCAGTACTTC.

Comment on this clonotype: A much larger clone lies a single base off, so this may be a read error. The J gene is TRBJ2-7, the V gene TRBV20-1, with 12 bases matching TRBD2. The CDR3 has 19 residues. After removal of 3 bases from V and 7 bases from J, the junction contained 22 bases not matched to a gene. In germline, CDR1 is DFQATT, CDR2 SNEGSKA (reference sequence). CDR3 coding DNA: TGCAGTGCTAGTTGGGGGTTACTAGCGGGGGGTTCCTCCTACAATGAGCAGTACTTC. It translates to CSASWGLLAGGSSYNEQYF.

The rearrangement joins TRBV27 to TRBJ2-1; D is perhaps TRBD2 (7 bases). V lost 3 bases and J 2 bases, leaving 11 bases between the germline ends. Germline assignment: CDR1 MNHEY and CDR2 SMNVEV (reference sequence). CDR3 length: 15 amino acids. The CDR3 region is CASSFVGGPYNEQFF. Here the CDR3 DNA reads TGTGCCAGCAGTTTCGTGGGGGGGCCCTACAATGAGCAGTTCTTC.

The chain has TRBV6-5 and TRBJ2-1; 7 bases align to TRBD1. Per the germline V gene, CDR1 is MNHEY and CDR2 is SVGAGI. The V and J ends lost 4 bases and 8 bases, in that order; junction bases with no gene match: 8. This CDR3 spans 14 amino acids. CDR3 protein: CASSLRGGIYEQFF. DNA for the CDR3: TGTGCCAGCAGTTTGAGAGGGGGCATTTATGAGCAGTTCTTC.

The V gene is TRBV6-5, the J gene TRBJ2-4; D unclear. The CDR3 loop spans 16 amino acids. With 0 bases removed from V and 3 bases from J, the gap between germline ends came to 12 bases. Germline lookup yields CDR1 MNHEY and CDR2 SVGAGI. The CDR3 DNA is TGTGCCAGCAGTTACTCGCGCACGGCGTACAAAAACATTCAGTACTTC. This codes for CASSYSRTAYKNIQYF.

There are a few counts of this clonotype. The chain links TRBV6-1 to TRBJ2-5; 8 positions agree with TRBD1. The V gene end was trimmed by 7 bases and the J gene end by 5 bases; junction bases not matched to a gene: 6. The germline V gene has CDR1 MNHNS and CDR2 SASEGT. The CDR3 consists of 13 residues. The CDR3 bases are TGTGCCAGCAACGGACAGGGCGGCGAGACCCAGTACTTC. Its translation: CASNGQGGETQYF.

This clonotype was observed a few times. The chain has TRBV7-2 and TRBJ2-3; unclear D gene. The CDR3 totals 14 residues. The V and J ends lost 2 bases and 7 bases respectively, with 13 bases between them. CDR1 is SGHTA, CDR2 FQGNSA, per germline. CDR3 bases: TGTGCCAGCAGCTTAATAACTGCACGAAATACGCAGTATTTT. Protein: CASSLITARNTQYF.